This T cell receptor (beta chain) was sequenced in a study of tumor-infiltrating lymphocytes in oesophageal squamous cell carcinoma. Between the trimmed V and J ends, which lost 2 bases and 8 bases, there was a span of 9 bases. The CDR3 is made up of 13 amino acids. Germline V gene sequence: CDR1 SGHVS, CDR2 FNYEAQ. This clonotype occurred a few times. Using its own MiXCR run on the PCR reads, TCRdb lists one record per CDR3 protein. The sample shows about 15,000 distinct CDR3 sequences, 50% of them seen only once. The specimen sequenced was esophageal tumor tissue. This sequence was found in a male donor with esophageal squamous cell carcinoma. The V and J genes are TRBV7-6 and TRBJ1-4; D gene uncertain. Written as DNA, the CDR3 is TGTGCCAGCAGCTTAATGCTGGGGGAAAAACTGTTTTTT. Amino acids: CASSLMLGEKLFF. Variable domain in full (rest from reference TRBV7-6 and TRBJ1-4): GAGVSQSPRYKVTKRGQDVALRCDPISGHVSLYWYRQALGQGPEFLTYFNYEAQQDKSGLPNDRFSAERPEGSISTLTIQRTEQRDSAMYRCASSLMLGEKLFFGSGTQLSVL.